This TCR beta chain was identified in a study of kidney transplant recipient with SARS-CoV-2 infection. Via MiXCR, TCRdb re-called the reads, giving one row per CDR3 protein. The table shows 200,000 to 300,000 distinct CDR3 sequences, with 25% to 30% occurring only once. The J segment lost 6 bases and the V segment lost 3 bases, leaving 12 bases of the junction unmatched. CDR3 length equals 15 residues. CDR1 is DFQATT and CDR2 is SNEGSKA in the germline V gene (reference sequence). This clonotype was seen ten or more times. This specimen consisted of a blood sample, obtained at baseline and on day 111 from a kidney transplant recipient. This sequence joins TRBV20-1 and TRBJ2-7; 9 positions match TRBD2. The sequence was collected from a male patient between 25 and 40 years old who had COVID-19 and was a kidney transplant recipient. The T cells may come from the graft donor. The CDR3 region has the DNA TGCAGTGCTAGGACCGGCGGGAGGGCCCCCAGCGAGCAGTACTTC. The encoded protein is CSARTGGRAPSEQYF.